The 24 T cell receptor beta chains in this list originate from one sample, sequenced in a study of human T cells and chemical hapten exposure. TCRdb re-called the RACE reads with MiXCR, one entry per CDR3 protein. Of about 50,000 distinct CDR3 sequences in the sample, more than 9% were seen once. This sample's time point: pre-sensitization, week 0. Treatment described: therapeutic diphenylcyclopropenone sensitization with weekly scalp DPC. Total RNA was isolated from unfractionated whole blood. The sample here was whole blood, taken in connection with sensitization to the hapten diphenylcyclopropenone (DPC). Receptor source: a woman aged 30 to 39 with alopecia areata. Some clones in this sample may be carry-over from other donors' samples.

This clonotype was counted a few times. The genes are TRBV30 and TRBJ1-1; D remains unclear. This CDR3 spans 14 amino acids. Germline-derived CDR1 and CDR2 are GTSNPN and SVGIG (reference sequence). The V end was cut by 5 bases, the J end by 4 bases, with 17 bases between. Here the CDR3 DNA reads TGTGCCTGGGGGCGGGCCCACGGTGGCACTGAAGCTTTCTTT. As protein: CAWGRAHGGTEAFF.

Ten or more counts support this clonotype. The J gene is TRBJ2-1, the V gene TRBV24-1; unclear D gene. The CDR3 extends over 19 amino acids. Germline V lookup: CDR1 KGHDR, CDR2 SFDVKD. V dropped 2 bases and J dropped 0 bases, with 19 bases sitting between them. DNA of the CDR3: TGTGCCACCAGTGATTCGAGTAAGCAGGTCTTTTACTCCTACAATGAGCAGTTCTTC. It codes for CATSDSSKQVFYSYNEQFF.

The CDR3 spells CSARLRGTGDQPQHF. CDR3 coding DNA: TGCAGTGCCAGACTTCGAGGGACAGGGGATCAGCCCCAGCATTTT. J is TRBJ1-5 and V is TRBV20-1, with 10 bases identical to TRBD1. With V trimmed by 6 bases and J by 5 bases, 10 bases remained unmatched. The CDR3 is made up of 15 amino acids. CDR1 is DFQATT and CDR2 is SNEGSKA in the germline V gene (reference sequence).

In its sample, this clonotype was seen a few times. V and J are TRBV3-1 and TRBJ2-3, with D possibly TRBD2 on 7 matching bases. Trimming shortened V by 1 base and J by 4 bases, and 18 bases separated the two germline ends. Germline loops: CDR1 LGHDT, CDR2 YNNKEL (reference sequence). The CDR3 is made up of 17 amino acids. CDR3 loop: CASSQVWRGGAADTQYF. The CDR3, as DNA: TGTGCCAGCAGCCAAGTATGGAGGGGGGGCGCGGCAGATACGCAGTATTTT.

The sample holds a few counts of this clonotype. The J gene is TRBJ2-3, the V gene TRBV10-3; 7 nucleotides match TRBD1. V trimming: 8 bases; J trimming: 8 bases; junction bases outside the gene matches: 16. The CDR3 runs 15 residues. The germline V gene has CDR1 ENHRY and CDR2 SYGVKD. The CDR3 DNA reads as TGTGCCATCCAATCTCCCGGGACAGTTGAGGGTACGCAGTATTTT. It codes for CAIQSPGTVEGTQYF.

Only a few counts were recorded for this clonotype. The chain combines TRBV7-9 with TRBJ2-1; D could derive from TRBD1 or TRBD2 (5 bases each). The ends were cut back, 5 bases at V and 0 bases at J, with 14 bases in the middle. Germline CDR1 reads SEHNR; CDR2 reads FQNEAQ (reference sequence). CDR3 size: 16 residues. The CDR3 region is CASSPPQGPSYNEQFF. CDR3 bases: TGTGCCAGCAGCCCCCCCCAGGGACCCTCCTACAATGAGCAGTTCTTC.

This clonotype was recorded a few times. The V call is TRBV2, the J call TRBJ1-1, with D possibly matching TRBD1 (6 bases). The CDR3 has 12 residues. Germline CDR1 SNHLY, CDR2 FYNNEI. The germline V and J ends were trimmed by 4 bases and 8 bases, with 11 bases remaining between them. Written as DNA, the CDR3 is TGTGCCAGCAGTGCGAGGGGGATGGAAGCTTTCTTT. Translated, it gives CASSARGMEAFF.

Many counts were recorded for this clonotype. The chain is built from TRBV12-3 or TRBV12-4 and TRBJ1-6, with 7 bases that match TRBD1. The CDR3 has 15 residues. With V trimmed by 5 bases and J by 9 bases, 10 bases remained unmatched. CDR3 protein: CASSTSQGGGSPLHF. CDR3 sequence (DNA): TGTGCCAGCAGTACCAGCCAGGGGGGAGGTTCACCCCTCCACTTT.

A few counts support this clonotype. The genes are TRBV9 and TRBJ2-1; D uncertain. Trimming pared 0 bases from V and 9 bases from J, leaving 10 bases between. CDR1 is SGDLS, CDR2 YYNGEE, per germline. The CDR3 is 13 amino acids. Here the CDR3 DNA reads TGTGCCAGCAGCGTAGAAAGGCGCACTGAGCAGTTCTTC. Translation: CASSVERRTEQFF.

The V and J genes are TRBV4-1 and TRBJ2-7, with no clear D. The ends were cut back, 0 bases at V and 4 bases at J, with 7 bases in the middle. Looked up from germline, CDR1 is MGHRA and CDR2 is YSYEKL. The CDR3 sequence is 13 residues long. The CDR3 loop is CASSQESGYEQYF. The DNA of the CDR3 is TGCGCCAGCAGCCAAGAGTCCGGGTACGAGCAGTACTTC.

Here the CDR3 DNA reads TGCAGCGTTGAAGAGGAACAGGGACAGGGGGCTAGGGACATTCAGTACTTC. Its protein is CSVEEEQGQGARDIQYF. This sequence joins TRBV29-1 and TRBJ2-4; 12 bases are a match to TRBD1. The junction had 11 bases not matched to a gene; V was cut back by 0 bases and J by 8 bases. The CDR3 runs 17 residues. The germline gives CDR1 SQVTM, CDR2 ANQGSEA.

This clonotype was found many times. This sequence joins TRBV18 and TRBJ1-5, with a possible D match to TRBD1 (5 bases). Germline CDR1 and CDR2: KGHSH and LQKENI. The CDR3 loop spans 13 amino acids. V shed 2 bases and J shed 5 bases, with 7 bases lying between them. The CDR3 DNA reads TGTGCCAGCTCACCAGGGGGGGATCAGCCCCAGCATTTT. Protein product: CASSPGGDQPQHF.

This clonotype was detected a few times. This chain joins TRBV7-9 and TRBJ1-5; 8 bases align to TRBD1. The CDR3 consists of 13 residues. Germline loops: CDR1 SEHNR, CDR2 FQNEAQ (reference sequence). The J segment lost 5 bases and the V segment lost 4 bases, leaving 1 base of the junction unmatched. In DNA, the CDR3 is TGTGCCAGCAGCTGGGGACAGGATCAGCCCCAGCATTTT. It translates to CASSWGQDQPQHF.

The rearrangement uses TRBV7-8 and TRBJ2-1; D not resolved. The V gene's germline CDR1 is SGHVS and CDR2 FQNEAQ. The length of the CDR3 is 12 residues. The germline V and J ends were trimmed by 4 bases and 7 bases, with 8 bases remaining between them. CDR3 DNA: TGTGCCAGCAGCTCCCCACATAATGAGCAGTTCTTC. It yields the protein CASSSPHNEQFF.

This clonotype has at least ten counts. The chain uses TRBV4-3 and TRBJ2-4; 10 positions agree with TRBD2. Trimming at V came to 1 base and at J to 0 bases, leaving 3 bases not matched to a gene. This CDR3 has 17 residues. CDR1 is LGHNA and CDR2 is YSLEER in the germline V gene. Here the CDR3 DNA reads TGCGCCAGCAGCCAAGGCCTAGCGGGGGTAGCCAAAAACATTCAGTACTTC. Its translation is CASSQGLAGVAKNIQYF.

The chain carries TRBV4-1 and TRBJ2-3, with 9 bases identical to TRBD2. The CDR3 sequence is 15 residues long. The germline CDR1 and CDR2 sequences are MGHRA and YSYEKL. V was clipped by 1 base and J by 4 bases; unmatched bases: 3. The CDR3 coding sequence is TGCGCCAGCAGCCAAGGCCTAGCGGGGCCAGATACGCAGTATTTT. Translated, it gives CASSQGLAGPDTQYF.

This clonotype was counted at least ten times. The V gene is TRBV2, the J gene TRBJ2-3; 10 bases map to TRBD2. Germline assignment: CDR1 SNHLY and CDR2 FYNNEI. With 6 bases clipped from V and 0 bases from J, the junction kept 3 bases outside the gene matches. The CDR3 is made up of 15 amino acids. The CDR3 loop reads CASSQLAGSTDTQYF. CDR3 nucleotides: TGTGCCAGCAGCCAACTAGCGGGGAGCACAGATACGCAGTATTTT.

This clonotype was recorded a few times. V gene TRBV19 combines with J gene TRBJ1-5; TRBD1 matches at 7 bases. The V segment lost 3 bases and the J segment 6 bases; nucleotides outside the gene matches: 11. In germline, CDR1 is LNHDA, CDR2 SQIVND (reference sequence). The CDR3 runs 16 residues. Here the CDR3 DNA reads TGTGCCAGTAGTATGGGTGGACAGGCACGAAGTCAGCCCCAGCATTTT. Protein sequence: CASSMGGQARSQPQHF.

Note on this clonotype: A much larger clone lies one base from this, so it may be a read error. J is TRBJ1-1 and V is TRBV5-1; the match to TRBD1 covers 10 bases. The CDR3 loop spans 14 amino acids. The V gene's germline CDR1 is SGHRS and CDR2 YFSETQ. The CDR3 DNA sequence: TGCGCCAGCAGCGGGACAGGGGAGTACACTGATGCTTTCTTT. It yields the protein CASSGTGEYTDAFF.

The genes are TRBV28 and TRBJ2-1; perhaps D is TRBD1 or TRBD2 (7 bases each). Trimming cost V 3 bases and J 6 bases, with 18 bases left between them. Looked up from germline, CDR1 is MDHEN and CDR2 is SYDVKM. The CDR3 is 16 residues long. The CDR3 protein is CASSLLGEGATNEQFF. The CDR3 DNA follows: TGTGCCAGCAGTTTGCTGGGGGAGGGGGCAACCAATGAGCAGTTCTTC.

The gene calls are TRBV12-3 or TRBV12-4 and TRBJ2-1; 12 bases are shared with TRBD2. V shed 5 bases, J shed 4 bases, and the junction held 3 bases outside the gene matches. The CDR3 totals 15 residues. The CDR3 nucleotides are TGTGCCAGCAGTCATGGACTAGCGGGGTACAATGAGCAGTTCTTC. Its translation: CASSHGLAGYNEQFF.

V and J are TRBV27 and TRBJ2-7; D might be TRBD1 (6 bases). Trimming left V 5 bases short and J 4 bases short, with 15 bases between. Germline CDR1 MNHEY, CDR2 SMNVEV (reference sequence). This CDR3 region has 14 residues. CDR3 protein: CASSLFGTPYEQYF. The CDR3 DNA is TGTGCCAGCAGTCTGTTCGGGACACCTTACGAGCAGTACTTC.

This chain joins TRBV2 and TRBJ2-3; TRBD2 aligns across 8 bases. Per the germline V gene, CDR1 is SNHLY and CDR2 is FYNNEI. CDR3 length: 14 amino acids. The J segment lost 5 bases and the V segment lost 5 bases, leaving 6 bases of the junction unmatched. The CDR3 here is CASSFGTSGDTQYF. Written as DNA, the CDR3 is TGTGCCAGCAGTTTCGGGACTAGTGGAGATACGCAGTATTTT.

This clonotype was detected a few times. V is TRBV5-5 and J is TRBJ1-3, with D unclear. The CDR3 has 16 residues. CDR1 is SGHKS and CDR2 is YYEKEE in the germline V gene (reference sequence). The ends were cut back, 2 bases at V and 0 bases at J, with 12 bases in the middle. For the CDR3, the DNA is TGTGCCAGCAGCTTAGAACCCTTATTCTCTGGAAACACCATATATTTT. This codes for CASSLEPLFSGNTIYF.